The 20 T cell receptor beta chains below come from one sample, sequenced in a study of cytomegalovirus exposure and HLA in healthy donors. Only in-frame clones appear in the TCRdb table, and some are missing; sequencing was by immunoSEQ multiplex PCR. The profile covers 300,000 to 400,000 clones, with 88% appearing a single time and around 0.96% taken by the ten largest. Sequencing was performed on PBMCs. The receptor set was obtained from a man younger than 45 in good health and CMV-seronegative.

This chain connects TRBV4-1 to TRBJ1-4; 7 bases map to TRBD1. Germline trimming cut 4 bases from V and 4 bases from J; bases unmatched to any gene: 9. CDR3 length: 16 amino acids. Germline values: CDR1 MGHRA, CDR2 YSYEKL. The CDR3 reads CASSPGQALVNEKLFF. DNA of the CDR3: TGCGCCAGCAGCCCTGGACAGGCGCTTGTTAATGAAAAACTGTTTTTT.

The chain recombines TRBV28 with TRBJ1-3; 9 bases map to TRBD1. The CDR3 loop spans 16 amino acids. CDR1 MDHEN and CDR2 SYDVKM come from the germline V gene. V lost 4 bases and J lost 2; bases outside the gene matches: 6. CDR3 region: CASSSRTGETGNTIYF. The CDR3 DNA is TGTGCCAGCAGTTCCCGGACAGGGGAGACTGGAAACACCATATATTTT.

The genes are TRBV2 and TRBJ2-7, with 8 bases matching TRBD1. Germline CDR1 reads SNHLY; CDR2 reads FYNNEI. The CDR3 length is 16 residues. V trimming: 7 bases; J trimming: 1 base; junction bases outside the gene matches: 12. The CDR3 DNA reads as TGTGCCAGCAATATTCCCCTTGACAGGGGTTCCTACGAGCAGTACTTC. Protein: CASNIPLDRGSYEQYF.

The rearrangement links TRBV11-3 to TRBJ1-1, with a weak D call TRBD1 (5 bases). The CDR3 extends over 13 amino acids. Germline V gene sequence: CDR1 SGHNT, CDR2 YENEEA. V was trimmed by 3 bases and J by 5 bases, leaving 10 bases between them. The CDR3 region has the DNA TGTGCCAGCAGCTTGGGGGGGACGACTGAAGCTTTCTTT. As protein: CASSLGGTTEAFF.

This chain links TRBV5-1 with TRBJ1-2; 12 nucleotides match TRBD1. V gave up 4 bases and J gave up 7 bases; unmatched junction bases: 8. This CDR3 is built from 15 residues. CDR1 and CDR2 from the germline V gene are SGHRS and YFSETQ. The CDR3 sequence is CASSVTGTGGIGYTF. The CDR3 DNA follows: TGCGCCAGCAGCGTAACCGGGACAGGGGGCATTGGCTACACCTTC.

V gene TRBV7-9 combines with J gene TRBJ2-1; 12 bases are shared with TRBD2. The CDR3 extends over 15 amino acids. V was clipped by 5 bases and J by 7 bases; unmatched bases: 6. From germline, CDR1 is SEHNR and CDR2 FQNEAQ (reference sequence). CDR3 sequence reads: CASSPPGTSGNEQFF. CDR3 DNA: TGTGCCAGCAGCCCCCCCGGGACTAGCGGGAATGAGCAGTTCTTC.

The V and J genes are TRBV7-9 and TRBJ1-2, with 8 bases fitting TRBD1. The CDR3 totals 18 residues. Germline CDR1 and CDR2: SEHNR and FQNEAQ (reference sequence). J was trimmed by 4 bases and V by 6 bases; bases with no gene match: 19. CDR3 sequence reads: CASSQTYLGQEEIYGYTF. The CDR3 DNA sequence: TGTGCCAGCAGTCAAACCTACTTGGGACAGGAGGAAATCTATGGCTACACCTTC.

The chain joins TRBV2 to TRBJ2-1, with a weak D call TRBD2 (5 bases). Trimming removed 1 base at V and 4 bases at J, with 11 bases between. This CDR3 contains 15 residues. The V gene's germline CDR1 is SNHLY and CDR2 FYNNEI. CDR3: CASSEVTGMYNEQFF. The CDR3 region has the DNA TGTGCCAGCAGTGAAGTAACGGGGATGTACAATGAGCAGTTCTTC.

The chain links TRBV5-1 to TRBJ1-1; possible D gene TRBD1, 5 bases. There are 15 residues in the CDR3. Germline CDR1 is SGHRS and CDR2 is YFSETQ. V dropped 1 base and J dropped 2 bases, with 12 bases sitting between them. The CDR3 reads CASSLQAGLNTEAFF. Here the CDR3 DNA reads TGCGCCAGCAGCTTGCAGGCGGGGCTAAACACTGAAGCTTTCTTT.

There are a few counts of this clone. This rearrangement joins TRBV4-1 to TRBJ1-6; TRBD1 aligns across 9 bases. This CDR3 is 16 amino acids long. J was trimmed by 5 bases and V by 2 bases; bases with no gene match: 4. Germline assignment: CDR1 MGHRA and CDR2 YSYEKL. The DNA for the CDR3 is TGCGCCAGCAGCCAACCCGGGACAGGGAATAATTCACCCCTCCACTTT. Its translation: CASSQPGTGNNSPLHF.

This clone was recorded once. The rearrangement joins TRBV27 to TRBJ2-7; a weak D match, TRBD2 (5 bases). Germline V gene data show CDR1 as MNHEY and CDR2 as SMNVEV (reference sequence). This CDR3 region has 14 residues. Trimming removed 5 bases from V and 2 bases from J, with 13 bases in between. CDR3 in DNA: TGTGCCAGCAGTCCCGGGGTGAGGGCCTACGAGCAGTACTTC. Amino acids: CASSPGVRAYEQYF.

The count of this clone is one. The gene calls are TRBV18 and TRBJ2-7; 10 nucleotides line up with TRBD1. J lost 6 bases, V lost 5 bases, and 4 bases had no gene match. Germline V gene sequence: CDR1 KGHSH, CDR2 LQKENI. The CDR3 is made up of 13 amino acids. CDR3 residues: CASSGGQGSEQYF. CDR3 DNA sequence: TGTGCCAGCTCAGGGGGACAGGGGAGCGAGCAGTACTTC.

The chain employs TRBV6-1 and TRBJ2-7, with D possibly TRBD2 on 6 matching bases. The CDR3 runs 15 residues. In germline, CDR1 is MNHNS, CDR2 SASEGT. The V and J ends lost 5 bases and 6 bases respectively, with 20 bases between them. The CDR3 region is CASSPWTGVVREQYF. DNA for the CDR3: TGTGCCAGCAGTCCCTGGACGGGGGTGGTTCGCGAGCAGTACTTC.

This clone was detected a few times. This CDR3 is CASSPGTPNTEAFF. In nucleotides, the CDR3 is TGTGCCAGCTCACCAGGGACACCGAACACTGAAGCTTTCTTT. This rearrangement joins TRBV18 to TRBJ1-1; TRBD1 might be the D (6 bases). The length of the CDR3 is 14 residues. Trimming shortened V by 2 bases and J by 1 base, and 8 bases separated the two germline ends. Germline CDR1 is KGHSH and CDR2 is LQKENI.

This chain joins TRBV12-5 and TRBJ2-1, with TRBD2 matching over 8 bases. Germline V CDR1 and CDR2: LGHNT, FRNRAP. The length of the CDR3 is 19 residues. V was clipped by 2 bases and J by 6 bases; unmatched bases: 18. The DNA of the CDR3 is TGTGCTAGTGGTTTGACCTTTAGTCTCGGGGGGGCTCCCTCCAATGAGCAGTTCTTC. It encodes CASGLTFSLGGAPSNEQFF.

The chain recombines TRBV6-1 with TRBJ2-7, with 9 bases matching TRBD2. Unmatched junction bases numbered 7, after V lost 0 bases and J lost 4 bases. The length of the CDR3 is 16 residues. Germline V gene lookup returns CDR1 MNHNS and CDR2 SASEGT. CDR3 loop: CASSEAGGSGGYEQYF. Written as DNA, the CDR3 is TGTGCCAGCAGTGAAGCAGGGGGGAGCGGGGGGTACGAGCAGTACTTC.

Here the CDR3 reads CASRQGLNTGELFF. The DNA of the CDR3 is TGTGCCAGCAGGCAGGGACTGAACACCGGGGAGCTGTTTTTT. The chain couples TRBV5-6 to TRBJ2-2, with a tentative D call TRBD2 (6 bases). Germline V lookup: CDR1 SGHDT, CDR2 YYEEEE. The CDR3 runs to 14 residues. Between the trimmed V and J ends, which lost 5 bases and 1 base, there was a span of 9 bases.

V and J are TRBV7-6 and TRBJ2-2, with a weak D call TRBD1 (6 bases). Trimming cost V 6 bases and J 0 bases, with 14 bases left between them. Germline CDR1 SGHVS, CDR2 FNYEAQ. The length of the CDR3 is 16 residues. The CDR3 reads CASSHPQGTNTGELFF. The CDR3 DNA sequence: TGTGCCAGCAGTCACCCACAGGGAACGAACACCGGGGAGCTGTTTTTT.

The chain joins TRBV7-8 to TRBJ1-2; D might be TRBD1 (6 bases). V lost 3 bases to trimming and J lost 5 bases, with 10 bases between them. The CDR3 sequence is 13 residues long. Germline CDR1 and CDR2: SGHVS and FQNEAQ. The CDR3 nucleotides are TGTGCCAGCAGCTTCAACAGGGAATATGGCTACACCTTC. Protein: CASSFNREYGYTF.

V gene TRBV27 combines with J gene TRBJ2-1, with a weak D call TRBD2 (5 bases). V dropped 2 bases and J dropped 4 bases, with 9 bases sitting between them. CDR3 size: 14 residues. Germline V gives CDR1 MNHEY, CDR2 SMNVEV (reference sequence). The CDR3 DNA reads TGTGCCAGCAGTTTAGGGCTAGCTTACAATGAGCAGTTCTTC. Protein product: CASSLGLAYNEQFF.